This TCR beta chain was found in a study of blood T cell repertoires in COVID-19. Per the authors' pipeline: Amplified reference gene primers provided the basis for estimating nucleated cell counts. The repertoire was sequenced with immunoSEQ multiplex PCR; TCRdb's copy has only in-frame clones and lacks some. D and trimming were read from the DNA, whereas the V and J calls and clone size are those reported in that table. The repertoire consists of more than 200,000 clones, with around four fifths occurring once and the leading ten covering about 10%. After removal of 6 bases from V and 7 bases from J, the junction contained 5 bases not matched to a gene. The CDR3 spans 12 residues.

The sequencing sample was made of peripheral blood. The clonotype comes from a woman aged 80 or over with COVID-19, enrolled during active disease. This sequence joins TRBV12-3 or TRBV12-4 and TRBJ1-2, with 7 bases that match TRBD1. DNA for the CDR3: TGTGCCAGCAGCCAGACAGGGTTTGGCTACACCTTC. This sequence encodes CASSQTGFGYTF.